The following is a T cell receptor beta chain sequence with its context. These data come from a study of blood T cell repertoires in COVID-19. Overall study: T cells, B-cell-depleted T cells, or PBMCs supplied cDNA or gDNA.

TCRdb keeps only in-frame clones here, not all; method: immunoSEQ multiplex PCR. The data hold 65,000 to 90,000 clones, with 90% observed a single time. V lost 2 bases and J 9 bases, leaving 11 bases between the germline ends. Germline-derived CDR1 and CDR2 are SGHDN and FVKESK. This CDR3 is built from 13 residues. The TCR sequence derives from a human donor in a cohort sampled during active COVID-19. Sequencing was done on a sample of peripheral blood. This chain joins TRBV14 and TRBJ2-1, with D maybe TRBD2 (5 bases). The CDR3 loop reads CASSQPLGGEQFF. The CDR3 coding sequence is TGTGCCAGCAGCCAACCACTAGGAGGTGAGCAGTTCTTC. The full variable domain, in which reference TRBV14 and TRBJ2-1 provide the parts outside the CDR3, is EAGVTQFPSHSVIEKGQTVTLRCDPISGHDNLYWYRRVMGKEIKFLLHFVKESKQDESGMPNNRFLAERTGGTYSTLKVQPAELEDSGVYFCASSQPLGGEQFFGPGTRLTVL.